The present entry profiles one TCR beta chain with its context. Antigen: not known. The data derive from a study of cytomegalovirus exposure and HLA in healthy donors. Study-level results: In an earlier analysis, most TCR beta V segments were productive about 87% or about 30% of the time. The classifier reportedly diagnosed cytomegalovirus status with high sensitivity and specificity. A link between a missense DCLRE1C variant and TCR beta V- and J-gene trimming emerged from a later analysis.

This PCR relied on a set of 60 Vbeta primers and 13 Jbeta primers. The table came from immunoSEQ multiplex PCR; TCRdb's copy has only in-frame clones and leaves some out. The sample lists approximately 110,000 clones, around 82% occurring once. The clonotype originates from a man aged 35 to 55 in good health and CMV-seronegative. The sequenced sample consisted of PBMCs.

CDR3 nucleotide sequence: TGTGCCAGCAGCCTCTGGGGCGACACTGAAGCTTTCTTT. It specifies CASSLWGDTEAFF. The chain couples TRBV11-3 to TRBJ1-1, with D tentatively TRBD1 (5 bases). The CDR3 runs to 13 residues. Trimming took 5 bases from V and 3 from J, leaving 10 bases between them. CDR1 SGHNT and CDR2 YENEEA come from the germline V gene.